This T cell receptor beta chain was identified in a study of cytomegalovirus exposure and HLA in healthy donors. CDR3 size: 17 residues. With 0 bases clipped from V and 1 base from J, the junction kept 7 bases outside the gene matches. Germline V gene sequence: CDR1 MGHRA, CDR2 YSYEKL. It was with 60 Vbeta and 13 Jbeta primers that the PCR ran. The method was immunoSEQ multiplex PCR; TCRdb's version includes in-frame clones alone and lacks a portion of them. The sample holds 120,000 or so clones, over 70% seen once. The sample comprised PBMCs. The rearrangement joins TRBV4-1 to TRBJ1-2; 8 bases agree with TRBD1. The source is a woman between 50 and 59 years old in good health and CMV-seronegative. The CDR3 DNA is TGCGCCAGCAGCCAAGAGACAGGGGTCGCCGGTAACTATGGCTACACCTTC. It yields the protein CASSQETGVAGNYGYTF.